The rows below give T cell receptor beta chains drawn from one sample of a study of CD8+CD57+ T cells in acquired aplastic anemia. TCRdb re-analysed the reads in MiXCR, keeping a single row per CDR3 protein. Of approximately 270,000 distinct CDR3 sequences listed, approximately 56% are singletons. The specimen sequenced was sorted CD4+, CD8+, or CD8+CD57+ T cells (not recorded which) from PBMCs. The receptors shown here come from a human donor with severe aplastic anemia or a healthy control (not recorded which). Each CDR3 is given with its conserved first and last residue. Each record gives: V gene, clone size, J gene, D gene, CDR3 protein, CDR3 DNA. The D gene is left open where the match is weak. Where a row states a size, it is once, few, many or the class of an expanded clone; other rows omit it.

TRBV11-2,few,TRBJ2-5,-,CASSLAVGRAGEGETQYF,TGTGCCAGCAGCTTAGCGGTAGGGAGAGCCGGGGAAGGAGAGACCCAGTACTTC
TRBV24-1,-,TRBJ2-7,TRBD1,CATPDRTSYEQYF,TGTGCCACCCCGGACAGGACTTCCTACGAGCAGTACTTC
TRBV6-6,-,TRBJ1-1,TRBD1,CASSHRGTEAFF,TGTGCCAGCAGTCACAGGGGCACTGAAGCTTTCTTT
TRBV7-3,-,TRBJ1-4,-,CDSSFPLLHRRAEKLFF,TGTGACAGCAGCTTTCCTCTGCTTCACCGTCGAGCCGAAAAACTGTTTTTT
TRBV29-1,-,TRBJ2-1,-,CSVVGGEFNEQFF,TGCAGCGTTGTGGGGGGCGAATTCAATGAGCAGTTCTTC
TRBV7-9,few,TRBJ2-7,-,CASSFPPEQYF,TGTGCCAGCAGCTTTCCTCCAGAGCAGTACTTC
TRBV7-8,once,TRBJ2-7,-,CASSIHGQFTIVGEQYF,TGTGCCAGCAGCATACATGGACAGTTTACGATCGTCGGCGAGCAGTACTTC
TRBV6-5,-,TRBJ2-1,-,CASREQGGNEQFF,TGTGCCAGCAGAGAACAGGGGGGGAATGAGCAGTTCTTC
TRBV7-7,-,TRBJ2-7,-,CASSYGTTYEQYF,TGTGCCAGCAGCTACGGGACAACCTACGAGCAGTACTTC
TRBV28,many,TRBJ2-7,-,CASRNRGLREQYF,TGTGCCAGCAGGAACAGGGGACTACGGGAGCAGTACTTC
TRBV30,many,TRBJ1-6,-,CAWSEARNSPLHF,TGTGCCTGGAGTGAGGCGAGAAATTCACCCCTCCACTTT
TRBV5-8,few,TRBJ2-7,-,CASSRAGAESYEQYF,TGTGCCAGCAGCAGGGCGGGTGCGGAATCCTACGAGCAGTACTTC
TRBV3-2,many,TRBJ2-7,-,CASSQDLVKAYEQYF,TGTGCCAGCAGCCAAGACCTGGTAAAAGCGTACGAGCAGTACTTC
TRBV6-1,many,TRBJ1-1,-,CASSEVLFIVDTEAFF,TGTGCCAGCAGTGAAGTACTGTTCATTGTGGACACTGAAGCTTTCTTT
TRBV6-5,-,TRBJ1-1,-,CASRANGARTEAFF,TGTGCCAGCAGAGCGAATGGGGCTAGGACTGAAGCTTTCTTT
TRBV6-5,-,TRBJ1-2,-,CASRKNYGYTF,TGTGCCAGCAGAAAGAACTATGGCTACACCTTC
TRBV7-2,-,TRBJ1-1,-,CASSPSTGNTEAFF,TGTGCCAGCAGCCCCTCGACAGGGAACACTGAAGCTTTCTTT
TRBV2,many,TRBJ2-1,TRBD2,CASCPAGTSAQGEQFF,TGTGCCAGCTGTCCCGCCGGGACTAGCGCTCAAGGTGAGCAGTTCTTC
TRBV7-6,few,TRBJ2-1,-,CASSLGGHAPYNEQFF,TGTGCCAGCAGCTTAGGGGGGCATGCACCCTACAATGAGCAGTTCTTC
TRBV7-8,-,TRBJ2-7,-,CASSLVWGPSYEQYF,TGTGCCAGCAGCTTAGTCTGGGGTCCCTCCTACGAGCAGTACTTC
TRBV6-1,-,TRBJ1-4,-,CASSEEGPNEKLFF,TGTGCCAGCAGTGAAGAAGGACCCAATGAAAAACTGTTTTTT
TRBV7-8,-,TRBJ2-5,TRBD2,CASVGRGVETQYF,TGTGCCAGCGTGGGACGGGGGGTAGAGACCCAGTACTTC
TRBV20-1,many,TRBJ1-2,TRBD1,CSAQRTGGNYGYTF,TGCAGTGCACAAAGGACAGGGGGGAACTATGGCTACACCTTC
TRBV2,-,TRBJ1-5,-,CASSLQTGRGRPQHF,TGTGCCAGCAGTTTGCAGACCGGCCGGGGGAGGCCCCAGCATTTT
TRBV19,many,TRBJ2-5,-,CASSIWGPEETQYF,TGTGCCAGTAGTATATGGGGGCCCGAAGAGACCCAGTACTTC
TRBV29-1,once,TRBJ1-2,-,CSVEVGVGYGYTF,TGCAGCGTTGAAGTGGGGGTAGGCTATGGCTACACCTTC
TRBV7-3,-,TRBJ1-1,-,CASSSPGRSNTEAFF,TGTGCCAGCAGCTCGCCGGGACGGTCGAACACTGAAGCTTTCTTT
TRBV6-2/TRBV6-3,many,TRBJ1-5,-,CASSLDSYQPQHF,TGTGCCAGCAGCCTTGACAGTTATCAGCCCCAGCATTTT
TRBV11-2,-,TRBJ2-7,-,CASSPEAVYEQYF,TGTGCCAGCAGCCCCGAGGCCGTATACGAGCAGTACTTC
TRBV5-6,-,TRBJ2-3,-,CASSWGGGATDTQYF,TGTGCCAGCAGCTGGGGGGGCGGGGCCACAGATACGCAGTATTTT
TRBV7-3,-,TRBJ1-1,TRBD1,CASSQTDREAEAFF,TGTGCCAGCAGCCAAACGGACAGGGAGGCTGAAGCTTTCTTT
TRBV19,-,TRBJ1-2,-,CASSISQGANYGYTF,TGTGCCAGTAGTATATCACAGGGAGCTAACTATGGCTACACCTTC
TRBV7-9,few,TRBJ2-7,TRBD2,CASSLMGGSSYEQYF,TGTGCCAGTAGCTTAATGGGCGGGAGCTCCTACGAGCAGTACTTC
TRBV7-3,-,TRBJ2-1,-,CASSLSGTGLRNEQFF,TGTGCCAGCAGCTTAAGTGGTACGGGATTGCGCAATGAGCAGTTCTTC
TRBV10-3,-,TRBJ2-2,-,CAISEGPITGELFF,TGTGCCATCAGTGAAGGGCCGATCACCGGGGAGCTGTTTTTT
TRBV5-1,many,TRBJ1-2,TRBD1,CASSSTGRGGYTF,TGCGCCAGCAGCTCGACAGGGAGAGGCGGCTACACCTTC
TRBV2,many,TRBJ2-7,TRBD2,CASSLSGGDEQYF,TGTGCCAGCAGTCTTAGCGGGGGAGACGAGCAGTACTTC
TRBV7-9,-,TRBJ1-5,-,CASSLGQTNQPQHF,TGTGCCAGCAGCTTAGGACAGACCAATCAGCCCCAGCATTTT
TRBV2,-,TRBJ2-5,TRBD2,CASRRSGAEGTQYF,TGTGCCAGCAGGAGAAGCGGGGCTGAGGGGACCCAGTACTTC
TRBV28,many,TRBJ2-7,-,CASSPINQRYEQYF,TGTGCCAGCAGCCCTATTAACCAGCGATACGAGCAGTACTTC
TRBV13,many,TRBJ2-3,TRBD2,CASSLRAVWGTSGGPDRADTQYF,TGTGCCAGCAGCTTAAGAGCAGTGTGGGGGACTAGCGGGGGCCCCGACCGGGCAGATACGCAGTATTTT
TRBV9,-,TRBJ2-3,-,CASSPGLFTDTQYF,TGTGCCAGCAGCCCGGGACTGTTCACAGATACGCAGTATTTT
TRBV7-2,-,TRBJ2-3,TRBD1,CASSLRGPPDTQYF,TGTGCCAGCAGCTTAAGGGGGCCCCCAGATACGCAGTATTTT
TRBV29-1,few,TRBJ1-2,-,CSVEVAGYGYTF,TGCAGCGTTGAAGTGGCCGGCTATGGCTACACCTTC
TRBV6-5,many,TRBJ1-4,TRBD1,CASSSQGAGGEKLFF,TGTGCCAGCAGTTCCCAGGGGGCTGGGGGTGAAAAACTGTTTTTT
TRBV15,-,TRBJ2-7,TRBD1,CATSTRDGTGSYEQYF,TGTGCCACCAGCACGAGGGACGGGACAGGCAGTTACGAGCAGTACTTC
TRBV2,few,TRBJ1-2,-,CATSQVGVYGYTF,TGTGCCACCTCGCAGGTGGGTGTTTATGGCTACACCTTC
TRBV20-1,many,TRBJ2-1,-,CSAPPGTGNEQFF,TGCAGTGCTCCACCCGGCACAGGAAATGAGCAGTTCTTC
TRBV29-1,-,TRBJ2-2,-,CSVVGETGELFF,TGCAGCGTTGTCGGGGAAACCGGGGAGCTGTTTTTT
TRBV7-8,many,TRBJ1-4,TRBD1,CASSHGQGAGEKLFF,TGTGCCAGCAGCCATGGCCAGGGGGCAGGCGAAAAACTGTTTTTT